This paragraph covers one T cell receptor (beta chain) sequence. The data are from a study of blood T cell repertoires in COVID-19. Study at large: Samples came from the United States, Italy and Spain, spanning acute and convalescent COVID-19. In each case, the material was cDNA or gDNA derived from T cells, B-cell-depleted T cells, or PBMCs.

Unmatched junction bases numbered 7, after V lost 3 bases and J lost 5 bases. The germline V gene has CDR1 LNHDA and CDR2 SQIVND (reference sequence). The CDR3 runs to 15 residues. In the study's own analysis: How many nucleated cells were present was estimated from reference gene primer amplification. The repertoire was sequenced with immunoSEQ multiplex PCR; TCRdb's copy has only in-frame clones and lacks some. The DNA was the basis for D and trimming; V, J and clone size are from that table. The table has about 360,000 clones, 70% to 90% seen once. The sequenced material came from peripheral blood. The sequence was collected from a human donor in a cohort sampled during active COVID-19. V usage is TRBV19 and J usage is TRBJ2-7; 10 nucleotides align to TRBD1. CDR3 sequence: CASSMGQGLAHEQYF. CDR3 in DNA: TGTGCCAGTAGTATGGGACAGGGGTTGGCCCACGAGCAGTACTTC.